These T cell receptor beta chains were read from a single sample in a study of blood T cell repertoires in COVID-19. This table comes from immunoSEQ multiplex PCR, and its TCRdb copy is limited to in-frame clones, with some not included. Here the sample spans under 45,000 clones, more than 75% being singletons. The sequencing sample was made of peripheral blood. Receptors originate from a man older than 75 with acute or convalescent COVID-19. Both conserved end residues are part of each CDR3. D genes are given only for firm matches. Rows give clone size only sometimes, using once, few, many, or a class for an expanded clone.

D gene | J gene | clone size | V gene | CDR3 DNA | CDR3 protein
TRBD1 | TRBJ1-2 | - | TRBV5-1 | TGCGCCAGCAGACTAGGACAGGGCGGCTATGGCTACACCTTC | CASRLGQGGYGYTF
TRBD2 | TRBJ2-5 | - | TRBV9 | TGTGCCAGCAGCGTAACGGTGGGAGGGTCTCCCCAAGAGACCCAGTACTTC | CASSVTVGGSPQETQYF
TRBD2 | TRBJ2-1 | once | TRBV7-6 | TGTGCCAGCAGCTTAAGGACTAGCGGGATGGGGGGCGGTGAGCAGTTCTTC | CASSLRTSGMGGGEQFF
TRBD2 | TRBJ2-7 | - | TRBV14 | TGTGCCAGCAGCCTAGCCGGGACTAGCGGCCCAACCCTCTACGAGCAGTACTTC | CASSLAGTSGPTLYEQYF
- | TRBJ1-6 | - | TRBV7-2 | TGTGCCAGCAGCTTGGGGCGAGGCAATTCACCCCTCCACTTT | CASSLGRGNSPLHF
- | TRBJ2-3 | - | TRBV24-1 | TGTGCCACCAGGGGGGCAGGGGGGACAGATACGCAGTATTTT | CATRGAGGTDTQYF
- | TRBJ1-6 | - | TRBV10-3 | TGTGCCATCAGTGAGTACGCGACCGGGAATTCACCCCTCCACTTT | CAISEYATGNSPLHF
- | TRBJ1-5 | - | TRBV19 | TGTGCCAGTAGTATAGACCATAGCAACAATCAGCCCCAGCATTTT | CASSIDHSNNQPQHF
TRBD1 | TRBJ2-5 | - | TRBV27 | TGTGCCAGCAGATGGACAGGCCAAGAGACCCAGTACTTC | CASRWTGQETQYF
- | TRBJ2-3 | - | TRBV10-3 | TGTGCCATCAGTGAGTCTTTAGTCCCAGATACGCAGTATTTT | CAISESLVPDTQYF
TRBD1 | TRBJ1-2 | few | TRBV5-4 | TGTGCCAGCAGCTTGGAGGGGACAGGGGTCTATGGCTACACCTTC | CASSLEGTGVYGYTF
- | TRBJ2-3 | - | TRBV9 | TGTGCCAGCAGGAGGGGGGGCCTTAGCACAGATACGCAGTATTTT | CASRRGGLSTDTQYF
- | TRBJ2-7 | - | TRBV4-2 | TGTGCCAGCAGCCAAGATCCTCTGGTCGGGACTGGTTCCTACGAGCAGTACTTC | CASSQDPLVGTGSYEQYF
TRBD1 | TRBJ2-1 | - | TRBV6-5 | TGTGCCAGCAGTCAACAGGGGAGCTCCTACAATGAGCAGTTCTTC | CASSQQGSSYNEQFF
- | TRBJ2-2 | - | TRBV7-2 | TGTGCCAGCAGCTTGGCAGGTTACCGGACAGCCTACACCGGGGAGCTGTTTTTT | CASSLAGYRTAYTGELFF
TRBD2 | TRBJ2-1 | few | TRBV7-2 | TGTGCCAGCAGCTTAGTAGCGGGGGGCAATGAGCAGTTCTTC | CASSLVAGGNEQFF
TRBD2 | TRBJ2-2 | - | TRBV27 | TGTGCCAGCAGTTTATTCGGGGGAGGGACTTTCCCCGGGGAGCTGTTTTTT | CASSLFGGGTFPGELFF
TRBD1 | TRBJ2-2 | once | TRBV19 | TGTGCCAGCGTGGGACAGTCCACCGGGGAGCTGTTTTTT | CASVGQSTGELFF
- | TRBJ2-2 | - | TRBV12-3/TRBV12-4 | TGTGCCAGCAGTTCTGACAGGGGGGAGCTGTTTTTT | CASSSDRGELFF
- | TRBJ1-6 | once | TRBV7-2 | TGTGCCAGCAGCTTAAGGGGTGGGTCCTATAATTCACCCCTCCACTTT | CASSLRGGSYNSPLHF
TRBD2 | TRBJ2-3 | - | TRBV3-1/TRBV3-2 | TGTGCCAGCAGCCACCAGCGGGGGGGTTGGGCAGATACGCAGTATTTT | CASSHQRGGWADTQYF
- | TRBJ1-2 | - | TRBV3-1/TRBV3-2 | TGTGCCAGCAGCCAGAGTGAGATCTATGGCTACACCTTC | CASSQSEIYGYTF
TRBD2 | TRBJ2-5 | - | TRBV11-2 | TGTGCCAGCAGCTTATGGCAGCGGGGGGGCCAAGAGACCCAGTACTTC | CASSLWQRGGQETQYF
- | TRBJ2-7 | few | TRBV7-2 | TGTGCCAGCAGGGATAGGGGCGAGCAGTACTTC | CASRDRGEQYF
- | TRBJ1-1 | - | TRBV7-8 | TGTGCCAGCAGCGCCAGGGTACTGAACACTGAAGCTTTCTTT | CASSARVLNTEAFF
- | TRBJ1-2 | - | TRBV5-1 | TGCGCCAGCAGCTTGGGACTGCAAGGCTATGGCTACACCTTC | CASSLGLQGYGYTF
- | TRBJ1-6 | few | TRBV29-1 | TGCAGCGGGCGAGAGGCGGGAGGTCCCCTCCACTTT | CSGREAGGPLHF
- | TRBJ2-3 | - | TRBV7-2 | TGTGCCAGCAGCGCACCTAGTACAGATACGCAGTATTTT | CASSAPSTDTQYF
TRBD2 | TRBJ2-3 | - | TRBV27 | TGTGCCAGCAGAACGTCGGGCCTGAATCTCTTTCAAGGACTAGCGGGAGGTGCAGATACGCAGTATTTT | CASRTSGLNLFQGLAGGADTQYF
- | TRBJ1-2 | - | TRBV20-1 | TGCAGTGCTAGTGGAGGGGGGGGGACTTCAAATGAGGGCTACACCTTC | CSASGGGGTSNEGYTF